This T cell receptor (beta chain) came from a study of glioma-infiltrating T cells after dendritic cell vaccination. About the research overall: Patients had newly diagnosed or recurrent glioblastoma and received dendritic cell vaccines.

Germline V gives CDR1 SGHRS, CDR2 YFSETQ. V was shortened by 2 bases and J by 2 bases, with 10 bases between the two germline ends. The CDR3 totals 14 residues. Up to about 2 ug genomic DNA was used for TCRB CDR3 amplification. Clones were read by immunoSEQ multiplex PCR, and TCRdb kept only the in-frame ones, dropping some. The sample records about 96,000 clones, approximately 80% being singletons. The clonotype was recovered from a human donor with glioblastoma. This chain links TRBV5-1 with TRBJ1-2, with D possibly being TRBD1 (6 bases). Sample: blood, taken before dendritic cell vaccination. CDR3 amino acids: CASSLQGRNYGYTF. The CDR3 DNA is TGCGCCAGCAGCTTACAGGGAAGAAACTATGGCTACACCTTC.